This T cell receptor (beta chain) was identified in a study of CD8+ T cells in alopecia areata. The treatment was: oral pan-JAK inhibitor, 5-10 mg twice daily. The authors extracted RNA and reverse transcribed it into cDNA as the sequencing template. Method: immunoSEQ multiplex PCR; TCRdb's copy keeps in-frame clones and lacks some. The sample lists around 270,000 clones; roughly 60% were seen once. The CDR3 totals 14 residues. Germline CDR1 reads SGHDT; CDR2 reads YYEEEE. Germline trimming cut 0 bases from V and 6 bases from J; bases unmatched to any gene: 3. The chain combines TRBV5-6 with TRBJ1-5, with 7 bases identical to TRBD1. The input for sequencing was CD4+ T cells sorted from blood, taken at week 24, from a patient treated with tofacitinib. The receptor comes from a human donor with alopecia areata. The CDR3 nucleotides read TGTGCCAGCAGCTTGGGCCGGGACAGTCAGCCCCAGCATTTT. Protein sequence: CASSLGRDSQPQHF.